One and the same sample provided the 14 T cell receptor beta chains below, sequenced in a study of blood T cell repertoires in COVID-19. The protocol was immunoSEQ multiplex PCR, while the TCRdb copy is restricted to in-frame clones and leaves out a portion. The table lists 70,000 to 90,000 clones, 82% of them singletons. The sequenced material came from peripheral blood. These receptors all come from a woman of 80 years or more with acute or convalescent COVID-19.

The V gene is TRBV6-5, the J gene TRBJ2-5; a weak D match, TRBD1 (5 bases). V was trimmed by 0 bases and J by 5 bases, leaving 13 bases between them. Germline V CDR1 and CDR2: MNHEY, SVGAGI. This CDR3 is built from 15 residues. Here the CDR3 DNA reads TGTGCCAGCAGTTACTCGGGTTTGACAGCGGAGACCCAGTACTTC. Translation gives CASSYSGLTAETQYF.

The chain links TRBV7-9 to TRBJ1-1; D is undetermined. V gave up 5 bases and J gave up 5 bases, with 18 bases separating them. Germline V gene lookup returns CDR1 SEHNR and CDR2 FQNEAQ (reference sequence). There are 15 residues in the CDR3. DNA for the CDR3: TGTGCCAGCAGCGGCCCTCAGAAGGGAGAGACTGAAGCTTTCTTT. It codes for CASSGPQKGETEAFF.

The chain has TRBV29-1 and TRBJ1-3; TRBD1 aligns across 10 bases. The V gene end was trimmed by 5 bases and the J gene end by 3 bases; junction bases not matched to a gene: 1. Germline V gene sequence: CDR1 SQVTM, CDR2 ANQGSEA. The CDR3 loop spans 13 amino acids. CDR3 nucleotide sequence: TGCAGCGTTCGGACAGGGGGTGGAAACACCATATATTTT. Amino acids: CSVRTGGGNTIYF.

The chain's CDR3 is CASGNRGVGANVLTF. DNA for the CDR3: TGTGCCAGCGGAAACAGGGGGGTTGGGGCCAACGTCCTGACTTTC. The chain combines TRBV7-9 with TRBJ2-6; TRBD1 matches at 8 bases. CDR1 and CDR2 (germline): SEHNR, FQNEAQ (reference sequence). The V gene end was trimmed by 8 bases and the J gene end by 3 bases; junction bases not matched to a gene: 6. This CDR3 is 15 amino acids long.

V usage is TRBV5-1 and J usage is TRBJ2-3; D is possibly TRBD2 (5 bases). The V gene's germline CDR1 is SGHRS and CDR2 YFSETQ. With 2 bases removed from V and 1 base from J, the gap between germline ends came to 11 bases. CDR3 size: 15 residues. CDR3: CASSFRAGGTDTQYF. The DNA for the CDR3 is TGCGCCAGCAGCTTTCGGGCCGGGGGCACAGATACGCAGTATTTT.

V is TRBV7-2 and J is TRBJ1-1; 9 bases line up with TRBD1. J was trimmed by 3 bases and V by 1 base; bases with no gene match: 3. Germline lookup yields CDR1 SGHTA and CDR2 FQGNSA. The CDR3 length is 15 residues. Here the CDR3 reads CASSLGDRVYTEAFF. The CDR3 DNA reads TGTGCCAGCAGCTTAGGGGACAGGGTATACACTGAAGCTTTCTTT. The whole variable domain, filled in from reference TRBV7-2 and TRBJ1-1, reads GAGVSQSPSNKVTEKGKDVELRCDPISGHTALYWYRQSLGQGLEFLIYFQGNSAPDKSGLPSDRFSAERTGGSVSTLTIQRTQQEDSAVYLCASSLGDRVYTEAFFGQGTRLTVV.

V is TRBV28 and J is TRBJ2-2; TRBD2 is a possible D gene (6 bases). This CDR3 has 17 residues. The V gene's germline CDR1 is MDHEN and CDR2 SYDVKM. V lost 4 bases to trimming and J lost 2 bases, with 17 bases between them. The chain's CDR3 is CASSSPSGSGNTGELFF. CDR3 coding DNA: TGTGCCAGCAGTTCCCCTTCGGGTAGCGGAAACACCGGGGAGCTGTTTTTT. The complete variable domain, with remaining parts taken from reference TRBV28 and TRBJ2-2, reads DVKVTQSSRYLVKRTGEKVFLECVQDMDHENMFWYRQDPGLGLRLIYFSYDVKMKEKGDIPEGYSVSREKKERFSLILESASTNQTSMYLCASSSPSGSGNTGELFFGEGSRLTVL.

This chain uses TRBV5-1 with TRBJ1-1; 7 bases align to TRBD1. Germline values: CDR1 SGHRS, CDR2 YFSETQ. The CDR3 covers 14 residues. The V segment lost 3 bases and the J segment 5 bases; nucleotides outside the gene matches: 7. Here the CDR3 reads CASSYGTEQTEAFF. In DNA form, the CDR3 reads TGCGCCAGCAGCTACGGGACAGAGCAGACTGAAGCTTTCTTT.

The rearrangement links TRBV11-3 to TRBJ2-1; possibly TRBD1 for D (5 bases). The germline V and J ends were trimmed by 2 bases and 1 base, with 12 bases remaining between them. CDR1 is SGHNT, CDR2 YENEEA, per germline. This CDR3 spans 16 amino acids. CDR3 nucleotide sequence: TGTGCCAGCAGCTTAAGTTCCCAGGGATCCTACAATGAGCAGTTCTTC. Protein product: CASSLSSQGSYNEQFF.

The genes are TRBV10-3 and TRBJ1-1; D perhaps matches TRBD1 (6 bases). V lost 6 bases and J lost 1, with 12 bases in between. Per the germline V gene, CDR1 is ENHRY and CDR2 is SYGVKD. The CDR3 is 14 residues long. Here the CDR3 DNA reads TGTGCCATCAGGAGGACAGATTCGAACACTGAAGCTTTCTTT. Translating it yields CAIRRTDSNTEAFF.

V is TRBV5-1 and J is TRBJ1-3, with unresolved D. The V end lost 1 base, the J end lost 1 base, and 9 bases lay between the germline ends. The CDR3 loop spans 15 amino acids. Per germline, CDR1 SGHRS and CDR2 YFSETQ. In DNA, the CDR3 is TGCGCCAGCAGCTTGATTGCAGATTCTGGAAACACCATATATTTT. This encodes CASSLIADSGNTIYF.

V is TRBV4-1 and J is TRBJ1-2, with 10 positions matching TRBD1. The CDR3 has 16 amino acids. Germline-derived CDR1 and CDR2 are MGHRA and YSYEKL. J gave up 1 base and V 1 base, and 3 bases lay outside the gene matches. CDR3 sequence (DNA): TGCGCCAGCAGCCAAGGACAGGGGGCCGTTAACTATGGCTACACCTTC. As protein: CASSQGQGAVNYGYTF.

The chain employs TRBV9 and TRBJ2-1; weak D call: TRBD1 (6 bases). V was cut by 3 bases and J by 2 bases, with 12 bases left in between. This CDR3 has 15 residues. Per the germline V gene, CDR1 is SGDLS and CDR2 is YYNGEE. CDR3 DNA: TGTGCCAGCAGCGCCACAGGGCGTACCTACAATGAGCAGTTCTTC. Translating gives CASSATGRTYNEQFF.

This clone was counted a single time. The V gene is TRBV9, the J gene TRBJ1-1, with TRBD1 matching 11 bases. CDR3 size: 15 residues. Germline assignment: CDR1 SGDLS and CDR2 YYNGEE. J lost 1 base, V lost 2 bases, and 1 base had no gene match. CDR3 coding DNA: TGTGCCAGCAGCGTTGGGACAGGGGGGAACACTGAAGCTTTCTTT. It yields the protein CASSVGTGGNTEAFF.